One sample yielded the 25 T cell receptor beta chains listed below, sequenced in a study of T-cell reconstitution after alpha-beta-depleted transplantation in children. Unique molecular identifiers were used in preparing the TCRbeta library. One entry per CDR3 protein, called by TCRdb with MiXCR from the PCR reads. In the table there are 500,000 or so distinct CDR3 sequences, approximately 32% of which are singletons. This specimen was PBMCs from the stem cell graft donor, taken from the stem cell graft. The receptors here all came from a human donor who donated a stem cell graft to a child with aplastic anemia.

The V gene is TRBV5-1, the J gene TRBJ2-1; maybe TRBD2 (5 bases). V lost 5 bases and J lost 3, with 15 bases in between. The germline V gene has CDR1 SGHRS and CDR2 YFSETQ. The CDR3 runs 15 residues. The CDR3, as DNA: TGCGCCAGCAGTTCCCGGCAGGCGGGCTACAATGAGCAGTTCTTC. Translated: CASSSRQAGYNEQFF.

The rearrangement links TRBV7-2 to TRBJ2-2, with 7 bases aligning to TRBD1. V was clipped by 0 bases and J by 1 base; unmatched bases: 5. Germline V gives CDR1 SGHTA, CDR2 FQGNSA. The CDR3 extends over 17 amino acids. CDR3 sequence reads: CASSLARTGENTGELFF. Written as DNA, the CDR3 is TGTGCCAGCAGCTTAGCTCGGACAGGAGAGAACACCGGGGAGCTGTTTTTT.

The rearrangement joins TRBV5-6 to TRBJ2-5; D gene unclear. Germline V CDR1 and CDR2: SGHDT, YYEEEE. There are 15 residues in the CDR3. Trimming pared 5 bases from V and 1 base from J, leaving 15 bases between. The DNA for the CDR3 is TGTGCCAGCAGATTAAACTGGGTAGCCCAAGAGACCCAGTACTTC. Translated, it gives CASRLNWVAQETQYF.

The sample holds a few counts of this clonotype. J is TRBJ2-2 and V is TRBV20-1; 8 positions agree with TRBD2. CDR1 and CDR2 from the germline V gene are DFQATT and SNEGSKA (reference sequence). The CDR3 runs to 15 residues. The ends lost 0 bases at V and 4 bases at J; junction bases unmatched: 4. CDR3 in DNA: TGCAGTGCTAGAGATACAGCGGGAGCCACCGGGGAGCTGTTTTTT. This sequence encodes CSARDTAGATGELFF.

V usage is TRBV28 and J usage is TRBJ1-1; D gene uncertain. V dropped 2 bases and J dropped 0 bases, with 7 bases sitting between them. The CDR3 covers 14 residues. Germline values: CDR1 MDHEN, CDR2 SYDVKM. The CDR3 region is CASSLTQLNTEAFF. In DNA, the CDR3 is TGTGCCAGCAGTTTAACGCAGCTGAACACTGAAGCTTTCTTT.

This rearrangement joins TRBV5-4 to TRBJ2-1; the D gene is possibly TRBD2 (5 bases). Trimming shortened V by 4 bases and J by 6 bases, and 11 bases separated the two germline ends. From germline, CDR1 is SGHNT and CDR2 YYREEE (reference sequence). The CDR3 loop spans 13 amino acids. The CDR3 reads CASSAGLSNEQFF. The CDR3 bases are TGTGCCAGCAGCGCTGGACTGAGCAATGAGCAGTTCTTC.

V is TRBV30 and J is TRBJ1-5; no reliable D call. Per the germline V gene, CDR1 is GTSNPN and CDR2 is SVGIG (reference sequence). Trimming removed 0 bases at V and 5 bases at J, with 8 bases between. The CDR3 totals 13 residues. The DNA of the CDR3 is TGTGCCTGGAGTGTGGCCTTGCATCAGCCCCAGCATTTT. Translating gives CAWSVALHQPQHF.

The chain recombines TRBV6-5 with TRBJ2-3; 7 positions agree with TRBD2. Germline values: CDR1 MNHEY, CDR2 SVGAGI. V gave up 0 bases and J gave up 1 base; unmatched junction bases: 4. The CDR3 runs to 16 residues. This CDR3 is CASSYSLTSGTDTQYF. In nucleotides, the CDR3 is TGTGCCAGCAGTTACTCATTAACTAGCGGCACAGATACGCAGTATTTT.

This clonotype was seen a few times. The chain has TRBV11-2 and TRBJ2-5; D is uncertain. The CDR3 length is 13 residues. In germline, CDR1 is SGHAT, CDR2 FQNNGV. Trimming took off 3 bases at V and 5 bases at J, with 10 bases between the two ends. The CDR3 bases are TGTGCCAGCAGCTTTGGCTCCCGGGAGACCCAGTACTTC. Its translation: CASSFGSRETQYF.

The CDR3 loop is CASSQGFPDTQYF. CDR3 in DNA: TGCGCCAGCAGCCAAGGGTTCCCAGATACGCAGTATTTT. The chain joins TRBV4-3 to TRBJ2-3; D is undetermined. CDR3 length: 13 amino acids. Germline lookup yields CDR1 LGHNA and CDR2 YSLEER. Trimming cost V 1 base and J 4 bases, with 6 bases left between them.

Notes on this clonotype: A much larger clone sits a single nucleotide away, making a read error possible. The chain employs TRBV5-1 and TRBJ1-1, with 7 bases aligning to TRBD1. With V trimmed by 6 bases and J by 2 bases, 10 bases remained unmatched. This CDR3 has 15 residues. Germline CDR1 reads SGHRS; CDR2 reads YFSETQ. The CDR3 loop reads CASTFLQGRNTEAFF. CDR3 bases: TGCGCCAGCACCTTTCTACAGGGGAGAAACACTGAAGCTTTCTTT.

This chain connects TRBV12-3 or TRBV12-4 to TRBJ1-3; D call uncertain. V gave up 5 bases and J gave up 3 bases, with 14 bases separating them. The CDR3 spans 15 residues. CDR3 sequence: CASSQSMGGGNTIYF. In DNA form, the CDR3 reads TGTGCCAGCAGTCAAAGTATGGGCGGTGGAAACACCATATATTTT.

This clonotype has only a few counts. The chain links TRBV6-5 to TRBJ2-2; TRBD1 matches 8 bases. The CDR3 covers 15 residues. V shed 1 base and J 3 bases; nucleotides not matched to a gene: 1. The germline V gene encodes CDR1 MNHEY and CDR2 SVGAGI. The DNA for the CDR3 is TGTGCCAGCAGTTACTTGGACAGGGACACCGGGGAGCTGTTTTTT. This sequence encodes CASSYLDRDTGELFF.

V gene TRBV7-2 combines with J gene TRBJ2-2; no reliable D call. In germline, CDR1 is SGHTA, CDR2 FQGNSA. CDR3 size: 14 residues. V was trimmed by 2 bases and J by 2 bases, leaving 6 bases between them. The CDR3 loop is CASSLRSNTGELFF. The DNA for the CDR3 is TGTGCCAGCAGCTTAAGGAGCAACACCGGGGAGCTGTTTTTT. The whole variable domain, filled in from reference TRBV7-2 and TRBJ2-2, reads GAGVSQSPSNKVTEKGKDVELRCDPISGHTALYWYRQSLGQGLEFLIYFQGNSAPDKSGLPSDRFSAERTGGSVSTLTIQRTQQEDSAVYLCASSLRSNTGELFFGEGSRLTVL.

There are a few counts of this clonotype. V usage is TRBV9 and J usage is TRBJ1-5; no clear D. This CDR3 contains 13 residues. V was pared by 0 bases and J by 3 bases, with 4 bases between. CDR1 is SGDLS and CDR2 is YYNGEE in the germline V gene. CDR3 DNA sequence: TGTGCCAGCAGCGTAGCCCTCAATCAGCCCCAGCATTTT. It is translated as CASSVALNQPQHF.

The rearrangement joins TRBV28 to TRBJ2-1; TRBD2 matches 9 bases. CDR3 length equals 12 residues. The V gene's germline CDR1 is MDHEN and CDR2 SYDVKM. Trimming cost V 1 base and J 16 bases; bases outside gene matches: 5. The CDR3 nucleotides are TGTGCCAGCAGTTTATCTAGCGGGATGATATTCTTC. Translation gives CASSLSSGMIFF.

The chain has TRBV7-6 and TRBJ1-1; 8 bases match TRBD1. The CDR3 is 15 residues long. Per germline, CDR1 SGHVS and CDR2 FNYEAQ. The junction had 10 bases not matched to a gene; V was cut back by 5 bases and J by 5 bases. CDR3 residues: CASSATQGARTEAFF. CDR3 sequence (DNA): TGTGCCAGCAGCGCTACTCAGGGGGCACGGACTGAAGCTTTCTTT.

A single count supports this clonotype. J is TRBJ2-7 and V is TRBV28; D gene ambiguous. In germline, CDR1 is MDHEN, CDR2 SYDVKM. Trimming pared 6 bases from V and 5 bases from J, leaving 17 bases between. This CDR3 is built from 14 residues. The chain's CDR3 is CASSPDTPTDEQYF. The CDR3 region has the DNA TGTGCCAGCAGCCCTGACACGCCGACGGACGAGCAGTACTTC.

This clonotype has only a few counts. The chain has TRBV20-1 and TRBJ2-5; 11 nucleotides agree with TRBD2. Unmatched junction bases numbered 7, after V lost 6 bases and J lost 1 base. The germline V gene encodes CDR1 DFQATT and CDR2 SNEGSKA (reference sequence). This CDR3 region has 15 residues. The CDR3 here is CSAGKGLAVQETQYF. In DNA form, the CDR3 reads TGCAGTGCCGGGAAGGGACTAGCGGTCCAAGAGACCCAGTACTTC.

The chain has TRBV2 and TRBJ1-2, with D possibly being TRBD1 (5 bases). V was shortened by 7 bases and J by 8 bases, with 11 bases between the two germline ends. The CDR3 length is 11 residues. Germline V gives CDR1 SNHLY, CDR2 FYNNEI. The DNA of the CDR3 is TGTGCCAGCAAGCAGGGATGGGGCTACACCTTC. Its protein product is CASKQGWGYTF.

The J gene is TRBJ1-2, the V gene TRBV12-3 or TRBV12-4; possibly TRBD1 for D (5 bases). Trimming took 7 bases from V and 0 from J, leaving 15 bases between them. The length of the CDR3 is 15 residues. The CDR3 sequence: CASTPGDFSNYGYTF. The CDR3 region has the DNA TGTGCCAGCACCCCGGGGGACTTCTCTAACTATGGCTACACCTTC.

This clonotype was found a few times. V is TRBV20-1 and J is TRBJ2-7; 7 bases match TRBD1. Trimming cost V 5 bases and J 3 bases; bases outside gene matches: 7. The CDR3 has 13 amino acids. Germline V lookup: CDR1 DFQATT, CDR2 SNEGSKA (reference sequence). The CDR3 DNA reads as TGCAGTGCTGCTCCCGGGACAGACTACGAGCAGTACTTC. It encodes CSAAPGTDYEQYF.

This clonotype was counted a few times. The J gene is TRBJ1-6, the V gene TRBV5-1; 7 positions agree with TRBD1. The CDR3 consists of 14 residues. V lost 4 bases to trimming and J lost 9 bases; unmatched junction nucleotides: 7. Germline CDR1 is SGHRS and CDR2 is YFSETQ. The DNA for the CDR3 is TGCGCCAGCAGCGGGGGACAGCGGGTTTCACCCCTCCACTTT. Amino acids: CASSGGQRVSPLHF.

CDR3 coding DNA: TGTGCCAGCTCAGGGGACAGGTCCTACGAGCAGTACGTC. Its protein product is CASSGDRSYEQYV. This sequence joins TRBV18 and TRBJ2-7, with TRBD1 matching 8 bases. Unmatched junction bases numbered 1, after V lost 5 bases and J lost 1 base. The CDR3 totals 13 residues. Germline-derived CDR1 and CDR2 are KGHSH and LQKENI.

This clonotype was seen only a few times. This rearrangement joins TRBV29-1 to TRBJ1-3, with 7 bases aligning to TRBD1. After removal of 4 bases from V and 0 bases from J, the junction contained 9 bases not matched to a gene. Germline V gene sequence: CDR1 SQVTM, CDR2 ANQGSEA. There are 16 residues in the CDR3. This CDR3 is CSVVGQASSSGNTIYF. The CDR3 nucleotides read TGCAGCGTTGTTGGACAGGCCTCCAGCTCTGGAAACACCATATATTTT.